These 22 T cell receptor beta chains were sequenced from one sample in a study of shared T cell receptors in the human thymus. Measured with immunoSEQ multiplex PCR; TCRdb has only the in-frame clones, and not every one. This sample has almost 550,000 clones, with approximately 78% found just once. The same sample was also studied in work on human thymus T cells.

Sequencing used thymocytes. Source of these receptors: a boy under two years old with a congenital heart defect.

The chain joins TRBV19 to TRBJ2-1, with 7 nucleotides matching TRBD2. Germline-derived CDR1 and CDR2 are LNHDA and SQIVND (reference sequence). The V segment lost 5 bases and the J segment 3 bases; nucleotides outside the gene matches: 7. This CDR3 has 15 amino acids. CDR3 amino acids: CASSAQLAFYNEQFF. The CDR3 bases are TGTGCCAGTAGTGCCCAACTAGCGTTCTACAATGAGCAGTTCTTC.

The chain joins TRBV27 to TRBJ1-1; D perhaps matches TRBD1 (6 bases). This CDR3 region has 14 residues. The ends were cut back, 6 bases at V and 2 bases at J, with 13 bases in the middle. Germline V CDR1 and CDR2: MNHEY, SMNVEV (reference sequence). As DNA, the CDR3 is TGTGCCAGCAGCCCCAAACAGGGAAACACTGAAGCTTTCTTT. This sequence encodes CASSPKQGNTEAFF.

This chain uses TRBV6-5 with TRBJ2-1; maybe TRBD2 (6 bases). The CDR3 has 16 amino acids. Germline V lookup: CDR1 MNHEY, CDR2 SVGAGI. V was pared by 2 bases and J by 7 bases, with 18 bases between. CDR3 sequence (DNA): TGTGCCAGCAGTTACGCCGATCGGGGGTATAGGAATGAGCAGTTCTTC. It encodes CASSYADRGYRNEQFF.

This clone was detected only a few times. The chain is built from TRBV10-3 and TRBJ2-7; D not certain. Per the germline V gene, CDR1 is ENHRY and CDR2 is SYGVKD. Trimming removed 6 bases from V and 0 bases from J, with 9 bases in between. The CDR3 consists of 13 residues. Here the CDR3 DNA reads TGTGCCATCAGGGCCGCCTCCTCCTACGAGCAGTACTTC. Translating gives CAIRAASSYEQYF.

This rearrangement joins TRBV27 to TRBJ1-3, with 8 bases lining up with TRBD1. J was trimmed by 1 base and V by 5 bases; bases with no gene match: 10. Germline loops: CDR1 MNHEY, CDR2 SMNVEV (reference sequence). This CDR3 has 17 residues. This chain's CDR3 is CASSQRGTGGSGNTIYF. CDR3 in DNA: TGTGCCAGCAGTCAAAGAGGTACAGGGGGATCTGGAAACACCATATATTTT.

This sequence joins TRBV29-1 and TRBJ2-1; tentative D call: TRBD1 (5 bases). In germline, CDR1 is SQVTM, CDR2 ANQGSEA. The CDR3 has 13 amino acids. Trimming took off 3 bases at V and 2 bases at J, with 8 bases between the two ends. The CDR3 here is CSVDGRAYNEQFF. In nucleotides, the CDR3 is TGCAGCGTTGATGGCAGGGCCTACAATGAGCAGTTCTTC.

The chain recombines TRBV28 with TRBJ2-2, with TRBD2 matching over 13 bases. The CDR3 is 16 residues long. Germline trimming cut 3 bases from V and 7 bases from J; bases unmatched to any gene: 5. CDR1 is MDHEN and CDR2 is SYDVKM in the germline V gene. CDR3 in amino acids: CASSFWTSGSSGELFF. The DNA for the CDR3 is TGTGCCAGCAGTTTTTGGACTAGCGGGAGTAGCGGGGAGCTGTTTTTT. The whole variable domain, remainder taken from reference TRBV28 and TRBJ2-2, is DVKVTQSSRYLVKRTGEKVFLECVQDMDHENMFWYRQDPGLGLRLIYFSYDVKMKEKGDIPEGYSVSREKKERFSLILESASTNQTSMYLCASSFWTSGSSGELFFGEGSRLTVL.

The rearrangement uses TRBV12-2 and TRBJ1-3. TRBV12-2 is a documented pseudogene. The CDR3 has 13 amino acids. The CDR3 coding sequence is TGTGCAAGTCGCTTGATTCGCCCGGACACCATATATTTT. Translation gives CASRLIRPDTIYF.

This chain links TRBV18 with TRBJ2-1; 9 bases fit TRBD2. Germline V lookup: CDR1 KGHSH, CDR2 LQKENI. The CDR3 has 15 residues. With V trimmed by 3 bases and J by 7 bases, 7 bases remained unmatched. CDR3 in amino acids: CASSPAAGGLNEQFF. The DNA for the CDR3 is TGTGCCAGCTCACCCGCGGCGGGAGGGTTAAATGAGCAGTTCTTC.

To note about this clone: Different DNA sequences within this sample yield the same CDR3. As DNA, the CDR3 is TGCGCCAGCAGCTTGGCAGGGAGGGCAAACACCGGGGAGCTGTTTTTT. Amino acid sequence: CASSLAGRANTGELFF. The chain is built from TRBV5-1 and TRBJ2-2, with TRBD2 identical over 7 bases. Trimming at V came to 0 bases and at J to 2 bases, leaving 4 bases not matched to a gene. Germline loops: CDR1 SGHRS, CDR2 YFSETQ. This CDR3 spans 16 amino acids.

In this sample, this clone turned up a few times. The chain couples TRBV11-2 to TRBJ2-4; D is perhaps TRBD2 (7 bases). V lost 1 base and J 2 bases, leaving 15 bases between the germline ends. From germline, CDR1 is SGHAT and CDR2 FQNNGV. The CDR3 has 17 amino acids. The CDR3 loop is CASSLGGGRGTKNIQYF. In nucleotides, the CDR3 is TGTGCCAGCAGCTTAGGAGGGGGGAGGGGGACCAAAAACATTCAGTACTTC. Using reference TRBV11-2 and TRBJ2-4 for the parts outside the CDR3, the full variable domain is EAGVAQSPRYKIIEKRQSVAFWCNPISGHATLYWYQQILGQGPKLLIQFQNNGVVDDSQLPKDRFSAERLKGVDSTLKIQPAKLEDSAVYLCASSLGGGRGTKNIQYFGAGTRLSVL.

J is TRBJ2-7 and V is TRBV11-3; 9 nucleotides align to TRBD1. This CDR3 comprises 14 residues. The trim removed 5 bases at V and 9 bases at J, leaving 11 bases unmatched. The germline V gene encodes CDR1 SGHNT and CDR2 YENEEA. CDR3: CASSRLNRTGVQYF. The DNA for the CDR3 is TGTGCCAGCAGCCGACTCAATAGGACAGGGGTGCAGTACTTC.

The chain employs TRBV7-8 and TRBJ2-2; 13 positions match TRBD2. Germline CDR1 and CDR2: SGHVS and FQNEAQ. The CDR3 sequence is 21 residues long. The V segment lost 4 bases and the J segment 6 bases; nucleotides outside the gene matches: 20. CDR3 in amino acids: CASSCTTLLAGGPSFAGELFF. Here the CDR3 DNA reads TGTGCCAGCAGCTGCACAACCTTACTAGCGGGAGGGCCTTCTTTCGCCGGGGAGCTGTTTTTT. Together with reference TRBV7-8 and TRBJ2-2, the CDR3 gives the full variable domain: GAGVSQSPRYKVAKRGQDVALRCDPISGHVSLFWYQQALGQGPEFLTYFQNEAQLDKSGLPSDRFFAERPEGSVSTLKIQRTQQEDSAVYLCASSCTTLLAGGPSFAGELFFGEGSRLTVL.

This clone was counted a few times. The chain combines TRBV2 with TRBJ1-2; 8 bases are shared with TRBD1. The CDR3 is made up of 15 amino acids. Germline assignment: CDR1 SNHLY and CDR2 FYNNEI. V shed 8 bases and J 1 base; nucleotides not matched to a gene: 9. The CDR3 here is CASVLTGELNYGYTF. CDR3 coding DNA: TGTGCCAGCGTACTGACAGGGGAGCTTAACTATGGCTACACCTTC.

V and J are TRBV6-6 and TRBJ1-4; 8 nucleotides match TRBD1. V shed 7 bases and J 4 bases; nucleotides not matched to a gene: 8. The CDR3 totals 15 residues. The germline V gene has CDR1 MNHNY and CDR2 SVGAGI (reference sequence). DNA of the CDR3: TGTGCCAGCAATGGACAGGGCAGATTTAATGAAAAACTGTTTTTT. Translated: CASNGQGRFNEKLFF.

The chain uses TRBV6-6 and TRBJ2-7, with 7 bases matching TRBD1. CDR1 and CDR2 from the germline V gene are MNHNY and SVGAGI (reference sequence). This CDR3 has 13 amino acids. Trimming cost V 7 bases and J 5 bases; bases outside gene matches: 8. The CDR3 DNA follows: TGTGCCAGCACAAGAGACAGGGTCGACGAGCAGTACTTC. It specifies CASTRDRVDEQYF.

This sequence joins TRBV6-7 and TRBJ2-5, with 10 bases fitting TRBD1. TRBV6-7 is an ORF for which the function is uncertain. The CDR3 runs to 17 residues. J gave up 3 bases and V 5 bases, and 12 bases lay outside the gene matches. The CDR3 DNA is TGTGCCAGCAGTACGGAGGGGACAGGGGAGAGAGAAGAGACCCAGTACTTC. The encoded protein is CASSTEGTGEREETQYF.

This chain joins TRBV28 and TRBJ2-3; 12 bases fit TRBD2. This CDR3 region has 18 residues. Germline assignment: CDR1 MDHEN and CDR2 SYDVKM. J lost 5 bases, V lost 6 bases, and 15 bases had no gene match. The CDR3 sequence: CASSRTGLAGRREDTQYF. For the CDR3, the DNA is TGTGCCAGCAGCCGAACCGGACTAGCGGGACGTCGGGAAGATACGCAGTATTTT.

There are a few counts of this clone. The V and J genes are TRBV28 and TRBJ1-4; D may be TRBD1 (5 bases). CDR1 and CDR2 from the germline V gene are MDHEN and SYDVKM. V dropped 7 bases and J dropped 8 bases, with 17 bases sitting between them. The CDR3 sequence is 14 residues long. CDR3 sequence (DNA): TGTGCCAGCACCATCGCGGGGCCAGGGGAAAAACTGTTTTTT. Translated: CASTIAGPGEKLFF.

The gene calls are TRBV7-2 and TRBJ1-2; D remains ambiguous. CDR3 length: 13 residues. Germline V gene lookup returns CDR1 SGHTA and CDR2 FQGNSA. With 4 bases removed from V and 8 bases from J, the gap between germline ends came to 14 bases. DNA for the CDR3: TGTGCCAGCAGCTCCGAGGAAGGTGGAGGCTACACCTTC. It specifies CASSSEEGGGYTF.

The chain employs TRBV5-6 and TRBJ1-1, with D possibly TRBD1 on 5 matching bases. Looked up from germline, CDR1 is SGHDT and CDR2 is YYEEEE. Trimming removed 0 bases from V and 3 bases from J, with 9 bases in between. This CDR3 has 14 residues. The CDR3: CASSLAGYYTEAFF. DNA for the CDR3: TGTGCCAGCAGCTTGGCAGGGTACTACACTGAAGCTTTCTTT.

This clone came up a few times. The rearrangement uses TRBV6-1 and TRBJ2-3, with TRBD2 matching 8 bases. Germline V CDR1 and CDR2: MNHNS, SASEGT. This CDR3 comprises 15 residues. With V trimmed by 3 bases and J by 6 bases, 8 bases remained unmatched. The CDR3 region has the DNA TGTGCCAGCAGTGACACCAGCGGGAGAACGGATACGCAGTATTTT. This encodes CASSDTSGRTDTQYF.